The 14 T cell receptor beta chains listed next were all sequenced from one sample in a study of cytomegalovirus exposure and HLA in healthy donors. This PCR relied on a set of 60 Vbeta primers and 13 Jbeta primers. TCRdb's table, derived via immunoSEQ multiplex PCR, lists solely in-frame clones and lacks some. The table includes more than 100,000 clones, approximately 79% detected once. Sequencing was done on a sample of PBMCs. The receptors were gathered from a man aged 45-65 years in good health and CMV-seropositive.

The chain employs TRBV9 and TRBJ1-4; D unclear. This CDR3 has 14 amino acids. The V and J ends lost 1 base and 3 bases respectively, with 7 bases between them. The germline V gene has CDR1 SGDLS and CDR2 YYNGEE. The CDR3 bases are TGTGCCAGCAGCGTATCTCAGTCTAATGAAAAACTGTTTTTT. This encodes CASSVSQSNEKLFF.

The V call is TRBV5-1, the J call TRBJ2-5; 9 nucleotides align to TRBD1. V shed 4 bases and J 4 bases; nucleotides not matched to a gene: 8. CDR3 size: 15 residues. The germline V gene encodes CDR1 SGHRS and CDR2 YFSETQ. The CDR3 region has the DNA TGCGCCAGCAGCCTAAGAACAGGGGGCGGAGAGACCCAGTACTTC. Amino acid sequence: CASSLRTGGGETQYF.

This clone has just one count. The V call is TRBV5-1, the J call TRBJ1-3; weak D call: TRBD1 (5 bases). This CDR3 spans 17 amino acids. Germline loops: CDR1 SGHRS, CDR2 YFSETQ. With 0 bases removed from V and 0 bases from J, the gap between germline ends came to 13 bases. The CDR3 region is CASSLAGGGSSGNTIYF. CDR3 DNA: TGCGCCAGCAGCTTGGCCGGGGGGGGATCCTCTGGAAACACCATATATTTT.

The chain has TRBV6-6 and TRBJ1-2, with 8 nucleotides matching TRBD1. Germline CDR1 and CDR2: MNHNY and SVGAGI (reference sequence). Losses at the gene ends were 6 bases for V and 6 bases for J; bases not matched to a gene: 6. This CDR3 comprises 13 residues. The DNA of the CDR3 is TGTGCCAGCAGACCAGGGGGCAGGGATGGCTACACCTTC. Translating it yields CASRPGGRDGYTF.

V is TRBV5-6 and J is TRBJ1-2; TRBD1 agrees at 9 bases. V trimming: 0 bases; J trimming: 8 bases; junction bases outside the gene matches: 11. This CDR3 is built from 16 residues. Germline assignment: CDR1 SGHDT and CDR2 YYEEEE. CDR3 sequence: CASSLEGGQGSHGYTF. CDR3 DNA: TGTGCCAGCAGCTTGGAGGGGGGACAGGGATCTCACGGCTACACCTTC.

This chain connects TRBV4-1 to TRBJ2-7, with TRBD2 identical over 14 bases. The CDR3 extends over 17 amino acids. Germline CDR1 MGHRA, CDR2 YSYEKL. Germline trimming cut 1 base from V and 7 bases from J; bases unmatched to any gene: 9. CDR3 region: CASSQAPGLAGGLEQYF. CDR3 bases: TGCGCCAGCAGCCAAGCCCCAGGACTAGCGGGGGGCCTAGAGCAGTACTTC.

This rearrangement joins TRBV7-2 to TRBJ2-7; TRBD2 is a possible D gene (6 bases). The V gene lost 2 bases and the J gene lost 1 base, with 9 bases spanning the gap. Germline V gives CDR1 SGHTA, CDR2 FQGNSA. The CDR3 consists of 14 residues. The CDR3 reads CASSLNGGSYEQYF. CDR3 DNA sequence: TGTGCCAGCAGCTTAAACGGGGGTTCCTACGAGCAGTACTTC.

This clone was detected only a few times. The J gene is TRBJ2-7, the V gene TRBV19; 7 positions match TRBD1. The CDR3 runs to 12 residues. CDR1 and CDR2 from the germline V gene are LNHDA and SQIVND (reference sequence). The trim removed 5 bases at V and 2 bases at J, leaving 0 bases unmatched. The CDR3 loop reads CASSGQAYEQYF. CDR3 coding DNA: TGTGCCAGTAGTGGACAGGCCTACGAGCAGTACTTC.

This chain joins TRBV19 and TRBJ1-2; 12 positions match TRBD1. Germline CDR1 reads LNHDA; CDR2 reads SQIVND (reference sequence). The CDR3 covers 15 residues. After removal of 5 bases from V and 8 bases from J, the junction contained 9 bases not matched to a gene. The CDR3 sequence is CASSPQHGTGGGYTF. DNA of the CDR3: TGTGCCAGTAGTCCCCAACATGGGACAGGGGGCGGCTACACCTTC.

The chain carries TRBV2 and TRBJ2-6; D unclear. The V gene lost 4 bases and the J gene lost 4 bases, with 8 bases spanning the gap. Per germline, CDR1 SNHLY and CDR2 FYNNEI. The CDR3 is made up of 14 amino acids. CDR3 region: CASSVSRGANVLTF. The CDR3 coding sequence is TGTGCCAGCAGTGTCTCTCGGGGGGCCAACGTCCTGACTTTC.

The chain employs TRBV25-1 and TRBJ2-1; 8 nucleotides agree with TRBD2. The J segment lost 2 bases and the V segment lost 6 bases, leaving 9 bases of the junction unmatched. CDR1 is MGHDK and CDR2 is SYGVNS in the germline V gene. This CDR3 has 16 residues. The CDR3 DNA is TGTGCCAGCAGGGGCCGTTACGGGGGGGCCTACAATGAGCAGTTCTTC. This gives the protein CASRGRYGGAYNEQFF.

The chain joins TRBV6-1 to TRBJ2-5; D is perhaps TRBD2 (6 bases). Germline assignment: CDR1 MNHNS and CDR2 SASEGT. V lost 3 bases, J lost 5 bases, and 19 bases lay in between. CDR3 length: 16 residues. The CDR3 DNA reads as TGTGCCAGCAGTGATCAGGGACCTTATCGGGAGGAGACCCAGTACTTC. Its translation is CASSDQGPYREETQYF.

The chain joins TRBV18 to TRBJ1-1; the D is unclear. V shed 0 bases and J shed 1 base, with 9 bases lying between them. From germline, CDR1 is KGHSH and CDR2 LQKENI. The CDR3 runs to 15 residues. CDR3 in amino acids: CASSPPGVPNTEAFF. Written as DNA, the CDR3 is TGTGCCAGCTCACCACCCGGGGTCCCGAACACTGAAGCTTTCTTT.

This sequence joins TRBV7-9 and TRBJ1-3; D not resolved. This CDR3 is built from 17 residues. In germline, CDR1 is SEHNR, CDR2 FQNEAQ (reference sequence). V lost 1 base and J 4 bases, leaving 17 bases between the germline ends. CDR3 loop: CASSLGGQAIQGNTIYF. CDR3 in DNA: TGTGCCAGCAGCTTAGGCGGGCAGGCTATCCAAGGAAACACCATATATTTT.